A single TCR beta chain is shown here with its context. Antigen specificity is unknown. The sample originates from a study of persistence of HIV-infected CD4 T cells. Cells were stimulated with overlapping HIV-1 Gag 15-mer peptides. Memory cells lacking CD40L and CD69 with high CD45RO were sorted. This was the immunoSEQ version 4 assay in survey mode. Only in-frame clones appear in the TCRdb table, and some are missing; sequencing was by immunoSEQ multiplex PCR. The sample contains 64,000 or so clones, about four fifths of which appear only once. The CDR3 has 11 amino acids. Germline loops: CDR1 MDHEN, CDR2 SYDVKM. V was trimmed by 4 bases and J by 8 bases, leaving 8 bases between them.

The chain employs TRBV28 and TRBJ1-2; D uncertain. The sample consisted of CD4+ T cells sorted from PBMCs after approximately 20-hour stimulation, taken from a patient who received antiretroviral therapy. The source of this sequence is an adult man with HIV who was CMV-seropositive. CDR3 in amino acids: CASSSREGYTF. CDR3 bases: TGTGCCAGCAGTTCCCGGGAGGGCTACACCTTC.